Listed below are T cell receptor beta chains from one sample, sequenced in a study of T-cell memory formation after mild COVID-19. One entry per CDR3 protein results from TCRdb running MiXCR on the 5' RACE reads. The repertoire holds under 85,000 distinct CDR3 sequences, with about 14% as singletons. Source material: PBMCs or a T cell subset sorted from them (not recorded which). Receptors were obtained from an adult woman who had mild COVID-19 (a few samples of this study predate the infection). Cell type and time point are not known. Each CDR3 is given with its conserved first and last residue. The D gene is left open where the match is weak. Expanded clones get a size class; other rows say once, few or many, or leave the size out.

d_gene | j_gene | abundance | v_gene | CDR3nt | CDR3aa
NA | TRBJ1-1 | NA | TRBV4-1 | TGCGCCAGCAGCCCCGTAGGGGGGAACACTGAAGCTTTCTTT | CASSPVGGNTEAFF
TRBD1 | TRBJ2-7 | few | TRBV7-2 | TGTGCCAGCAGCCAGGGGACAGGCCCGCAGTACTTC | CASSQGTGPQYF
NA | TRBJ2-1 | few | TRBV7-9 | TGTGCCAGCAGCCCTACGTTCGGGGCGGTGGATGAGCAGTTCTTC | CASSPTFGAVDEQFF
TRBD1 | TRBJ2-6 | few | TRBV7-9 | TGTGCCAGCAGCTCGGTCCCGGGACAGGCTGGGGCCAACGTCCTGACTTTC | CASSSVPGQAGANVLTF
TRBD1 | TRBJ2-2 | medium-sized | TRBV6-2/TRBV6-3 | TGTGCCAGCAGTTACCCGACAGGGGGATCGACCGGGGAGCTGTTTTTT | CASSYPTGGSTGELFF
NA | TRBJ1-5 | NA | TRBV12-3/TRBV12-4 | TGTGCCAGCAGCCCTGAGGACCGGGGAGGTCAGACCCAGCATTTT | CASSPEDRGGQTQHF
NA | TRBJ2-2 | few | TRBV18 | TGTGCCAGCTCACCAGAAGGGACCAGGGAATCCGGGGAGCTGTTTTTT | CASSPEGTRESGELFF
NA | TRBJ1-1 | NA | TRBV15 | TGTGCCACCAGCCGGGCAGCCCGGAACACTGAAGCTTTCTTT | CATSRAARNTEAFF
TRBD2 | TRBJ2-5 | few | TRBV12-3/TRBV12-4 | TGTGCCAGCACCGACTCCGGGACTAGCGGGAGGGAGACCCAGTACTTC | CASTDSGTSGRETQYF
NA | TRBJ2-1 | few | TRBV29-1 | TGCAGCGTTTTCTTCGACAATGAGCAGTTCTTC | CSVFFDNEQFF
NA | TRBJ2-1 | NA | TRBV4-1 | TGCGCCAGCAGCCTCAGAGGTTGGTGGGGGGAGTACAATGAGCAGTTCTTC | CASSLRGWWGEYNEQFF